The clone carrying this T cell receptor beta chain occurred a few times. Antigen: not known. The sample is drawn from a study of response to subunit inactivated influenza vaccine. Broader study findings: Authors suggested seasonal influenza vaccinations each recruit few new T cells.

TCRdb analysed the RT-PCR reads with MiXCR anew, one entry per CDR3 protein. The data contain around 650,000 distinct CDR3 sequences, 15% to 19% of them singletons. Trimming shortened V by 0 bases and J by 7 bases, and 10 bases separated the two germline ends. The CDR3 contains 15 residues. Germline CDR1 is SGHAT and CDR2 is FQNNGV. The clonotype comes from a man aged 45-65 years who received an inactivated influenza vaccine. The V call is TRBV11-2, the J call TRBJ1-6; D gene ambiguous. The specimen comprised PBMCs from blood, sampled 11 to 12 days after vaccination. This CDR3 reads CASSLEGMANSPLHF. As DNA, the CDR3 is TGTGCCAGCAGCTTAGAAGGAATGGCCAATTCACCCCTCCACTTT.